This is a list of T cell receptor beta chains from one sample in a study of Graves' ophthalmopathy and Graves' hyperthyroidism. One entry per CDR3 protein results from TCRdb running MiXCR on the multiplex PCR reads. This table holds hundreds of thousands of distinct CDR3 sequences, approximately 42% found once. Material for sequencing was peripheral blood. The receptors come from an adult man with Graves' ophthalmopathy. Each CDR3 is given with its conserved first and last residue. A D gene is named only where the DNA matches it firmly. Clone size, where shown, is once, few, many, or a class for clones that have expanded.

clone_size d_call j_call v_call cdr3_nt cdr3_aa
few - TRBJ2-7 TRBV7-3 TGTGCCAGCAGCTTAAATAGAGGTGGGGAGCAGTACTTC CASSLNRGGEQYF
few - TRBJ1-3 TRBV29-1 TGCAGCGTCTCGGTCTCTGGAAACACCATATATTTT CSVSVSGNTIYF
many - TRBJ1-6 TRBV7-8 TGTGCCACCAACGGGGCCACCAATTCACCCCTCCACTTT CATNGATNSPLHF
few TRBD1 TRBJ2-7 TRBV9 TGCGCCAGCAGCGTAGGGACAGGAGCCTACGAGCAGTACTTC CASSVGTGAYEQYF
- TRBD1 TRBJ1-1 TRBV29-1 TGCAGCGCTCAAATTCCGACAGGGGTACTTACTGAAGCTTTCTTT CSAQIPTGVLTEAFF
few TRBD1 TRBJ2-5 TRBV4-1 TGCGCCAGCAGCCAAGATTTGAGGGGGCACCAAGAGACCCAGTACTTC CASSQDLRGHQETQYF
- - TRBJ1-1 TRBV3-1 TGTGCCAGCAGGCGAGGGCGTTTGTCTGACACTGAAGCTTTCTTT CASRRGRLSDTEAFF
- - TRBJ2-7 TRBV28 TGTGCCAGCAGCCGGGAGACCTACGAGCAGTACTTC CASSRETYEQYF
- - TRBJ1-6 TRBV6-7 TGTGCCAGAAAGGGGTCACCCCTCCACTTT CARKGSPLHF
few - TRBJ2-2 TRBV7-9 TGTGCCAGCAGGGAACAGGGGAACACCGGGGAGCTGTTTTTT CASREQGNTGELFF
few TRBD1 TRBJ1-5 TRBV15 TGTGCCACCAGCAGAGGCCGGGACAGGGGGCCTCAGCCCCAGCATTTT CATSRGRDRGPQPQHF
few - TRBJ2-7 TRBV2 TGTGCCAGCAATGTGGTTAGCGGCCGCGAGCAGTACTTC CASNVVSGREQYF
- - TRBJ2-7 TRBV20-1 TGCAGTGCTAGAGTACCAGGGGCGTACGAGCAGTACTTC CSARVPGAYEQYF
- - TRBJ1-3 TRBV10-3 TGTGCCAGCAGACGGCCCCGACTTAGCTCTGGAAACACCATATATTTT CASRRPRLSSGNTIYF
- - TRBJ1-5 TRBV29-1 TGCAGCGTTACCCTAGAATCTGGGACCCAGCATTTT CSVTLESGTQHF
few - TRBJ2-5 TRBV15 TGTGCCACCAGCAGAGATCCTCAATTCCAAGAGACCCAGTACTTC CATSRDPQFQETQYF
- - TRBJ2-5 TRBV7-9 TGTGCCAGCAGCGCCCGACAGGTCACGCAAGAGACCCAGTACTTC CASSARQVTQETQYF
few TRBD1 TRBJ2-5 TRBV2 TGTGCCAGTGAAACGTACAGGGGTCAGGGGGAGACCCAGTACTTC CASETYRGQGETQYF
few - TRBJ1-2 TRBV7-2 TGTGCCAGCAGCTTAGGAGCAGGAAACCCGCGCCTCCATGGCTACACCTTC CASSLGAGNPRLHGYTF
few - TRBJ1-4 TRBV29-1 TGCAGCGTATCGAACAGGGCAACTAATGAAAAACTGTTTTTT CSVSNRATNEKLFF
- - TRBJ2-2 TRBV3-1 TGTGCCAGCAGCCAAAATTATGGGGCCGGGGAGCTGTTTTTT CASSQNYGAGELFF
- TRBD1 TRBJ1-6 TRBV9 TGTGCCAGCAGCGTTATGAAAGACAGGGCGGATAATTCACCCCTCCACTTT CASSVMKDRADNSPLHF
many TRBD1 TRBJ1-1 TRBV7-8 TGTGCCAGCAGCCAATGGGGCAGGGGGCATACTTTCTTT CASSQWGRGHTFF
- - TRBJ1-5 TRBV10-3 TGTGCCAGCAGTTCGGGGGGCGTTCAGCCCCAGCATTTT CASSSGGVQPQHF
few TRBD1 TRBJ1-6 TRBV12-3/TRBV12-4 TGTGCCAGCAGTTTACAGGGGGCAGCCCTCCACTTT CASSLQGAALHF
- - TRBJ1-2 TRBV19 TGTGCCAGTACCCTGGGGGGGGAGGGGTATGGCTACACCTTC CASTLGGEGYGYTF
few - TRBJ1-5 TRBV19 TGTGCCAGTAGTCCCCAGGCCGACAATCAGCCCCAGCATTTT CASSPQADNQPQHF